This T cell receptor beta chain emerged from a study of OX40 agonist ivuxolimab in advanced cancers. Study-wide background: Ivuxolimab was delivered to patients intravenously every 2 weeks at doses spanning 0.01 to 10 mg/kg. People who had prior anti-PD-1, anti-PD-L1 or anti-CTLA-4 therapy could take part, and around 40% had some. Overall study results and limits: The specificity for antigen of the expanded peripheral T cells was not determined. On average, a greater number of expanded clones characterised CD8+ T cells relative to CD4+.

Some clones are missing from TCRdb's copy, which holds only in-frame ones; the method was immunoSEQ multiplex PCR. The data show around 37,000 clones, 82% seen once. This CDR3 has 15 residues. Germline values: CDR1 LGHNA, CDR2 YSLEER. After removal of 6 bases from V and 3 bases from J, the junction contained 8 bases not matched to a gene. A remark on this clone: Its target is not known.

This receptor was identified in an adult with an advanced solid tumor such as melanoma, head and neck, liver or kidney cancer. Sample: CD4+ or CD8+ T cells sorted from blood, taken in a trial of the OX40 agonist ivuxolimab. The V call is TRBV4-3, the J call TRBJ2-7; 10 bases fit TRBD1. This CDR3 reads CASSTGTGAGYEQYF. DNA of the CDR3: TGCGCCAGCAGTACCGGGACAGGGGCAGGCTACGAGCAGTACTTC.